The source of this T cell receptor beta chain is a study of CD8 T cells in ankylosing spondylitis. This clonotype has a handful of counts. Its antigen is still unknown. CDR1 KGHSH and CDR2 LQKENI come from the germline V gene. The trim removed 0 bases at V and 6 bases at J, leaving 5 bases unmatched. This CDR3 region has 14 residues. Study results and caveats: Apparently characteristic of ankylosing spondylitis blood was a TCR beta motif (about eight highly homologous variants).

TCRdb fed the 5' RACE reads into MiXCR, producing one record per CDR3 protein. The sample holds about 540,000 distinct CDR3 sequences, roughly 12% seen once. This chain joins TRBV18 and TRBJ2-7; 7 nucleotides agree with TRBD2. Sequencing was done on a sample of blood, either unsorted or a sorted T cell fraction (not recorded which). The sequence was obtained from a male donor with ankylosing spondylitis. The CDR3 region has the DNA TGTGCCAGCTCACCACCGTCCAGGGAGGGCGAGCAGTACTTC. Translating it yields CASSPPSREGEQYF.